The T cell receptor (beta chain) described here comes from a study of T cell responses to AZD1222 COVID-19 vaccine. Study-level information: Doses given second, at about 4 or about 12 weeks, were pooled.

The assay was immunoSEQ multiplex PCR, and TCRdb's table has in-frame clones only and misses some. The table records about 200,000 clones, 80% to 95% of them present only once. The CDR3 contains 12 residues. Trimming removed 6 bases from V and 4 bases from J, with 7 bases in between. Sequenced material: peripheral blood, taken on day 0 of AZD1222 vaccination. This clonotype was obtained from an adult in good health. The chain has TRBV12-3 or TRBV12-4 and TRBJ1-3; the D is unclear. This chain's CDR3 is CASRPGGNTIYF. The DNA for the CDR3 is TGTGCCAGCAGGCCTGGCGGAAACACCATATATTTT.